Given below is one T cell receptor beta chain in context. Its antigen has not been determined. The record has no base qualities; no much larger clone is one base away. The entry originates in a study of vaccination and CD4 T cells after COVID-19 (dated by TCRdb to the early 2020s). Turning to the overall study: Every convalescent patient had a positive nasal swab PCR test for SARS-CoV-2, with mild disease in 8 to 10 patients and severe disease in one. The convalescent cohort comprised six males and four females, including two Hispanic individuals, seven Caucasians, two Asians and one multiracial person. Participants received two doses of either the Pfizer-BioNTech BNT162b2 vaccine (n=8) or the Moderna mRNA-1273 vaccine (n=2). Post-COVID blood samples from convalescent patients were collected a median of roughly 100 days after diagnosis, with a range of roughly 35 to 161 days. Post-vaccine blood samples were obtained a median of roughly 75 days after the second vaccine dose, with a range of roughly 12 to 250 days. The cultures were stimulated with overlapping spike peptide pools from SARS-CoV-2 and from the common cold coronaviruses HCoV-NL63, HCoV-OC43 and HCoV-229E. Control cultures used a CEFX viral epitope pool as positive control, an HIV-1 Nef peptide pool as negative control, or no peptide. In roughly 11 COVID-19 convalescent patients and a handful of infection-naive healthy vaccine recipients, the spike-specific CD4+ TCR repertoire before mRNA vaccination was compared with the repertoire after mRNA vaccination.

The junction carries 19 bases between V and J, which are trimmed by 5 bases and 4 bases respectively. In the germline V gene (reference sequence), CDR1 corresponds to SEHNR and CDR2 to FQNEAQ. The CDR3 sequence holds 16 residues, the cysteine and phenylalanine included. This entry keeps only the CDR3 DNA: 48 bases, framed from base 1. The library relied on PCR. DNA from cultured CD4+ T cells underwent TCR sequencing with the Oncomine TCR Beta short-read assay at the Johns Hopkins FTIC core. The QIAamp micro DNA kit was used to extract genomic DNA from the cultured CD4+ T cells. Oncomine TCR Beta libraries made from cultured CD4+ T cells were pooled using unique dual indexes and sequenced on an Illumina iSeq 100. The authors processed their data as follows. Non-productive sequences were removed, and CDR3s that did not start with C, did not end with F or W, or were shorter than 7 amino acids were discarded. The MANAFEST web application identified antigen-specific clonotypes by comparing peptide-stimulated wells against reference wells and other culture wells. An FDR below 0.05, an odds ratio above 5, and a productive frequency above 0.1% in at least two of three replicate wells were required for clones to be considered positive. Clonotypes that were significantly expanded in both SARS-CoV-2 spike wells and at least one common cold coronavirus spike condition were defined as cross-reactive. Similarity between CDR3 sequences was evaluated in R version 3.6.1 using Levenshtein distances (stringdist) and unrooted phylogenetic trees (ape). TCRdb itself trimmed the public reads at Q25 with fastp, ran MiXCR and retained productive beta chains. Each record represents a unique CDR3 protein, reported with the most common genes and DNA among its rows. For this entry, the V and J calls and clone size follow TCRdb and not the study's own pipeline. For this sample there are about 14,000 distinct CDR3 sequences; approximately 57% appear just once. More than 13% of the sample is taken by the ten largest.

The treatment or condition label for this specimen denotes: approximately nine-day PBMC culture with coronavirus spike peptide pools or control peptides (ViraFEST assay). The ViraFEST assay, used in the study, expanded antigen-specific T cells with peptide pools and then identified the expanded clonotypes through TCR sequencing. Positive SARS-CoV-2 PCR tests in the convalescent patients dated from March to December 2020, before Alpha, Beta and Delta variants emerged in the United States. Around 2 million PBMCs per well were cultured in IMDM with 5% human AB serum and 8 to 10 IU/ml IL-2, plus 10 ug/ml peptide pools. Half of the culture medium was replaced with fresh IL-2-containing medium on days 3 and 7. After 10 days of culture, CD4+ T cells were isolated by negative selection with the EasySep CD4+ T cell isolation kit. Ficoll-Paque Plus gradient centrifugation was used to isolate PBMCs from whole blood, and the isolated PBMCs were then either used fresh or cryopreserved at -140C. Culture conditions were generally each tested in triplicate wells.

The paper's findings and limits, for the study overall: In convalescent patients, a median 86.3% of post-vaccine SARS-CoV-2-reactive clones were detected only after vaccination, suggesting vaccine-specific priming. Only a relatively small number of convalescent patients were included in the study, and early timepoints following natural infection were not analyzed. The median number of SARS-CoV-2-reactive clonotypes rose from 20 to 25 after infection to roughly 40 after vaccination, but the change was not significant. Of the vaccine-specific clones in convalescent patients, 304 of 307, or nearly all, reacted only to SARS-CoV-2 spike and did not cross-react with common cold coronaviruses.

The clonotype was recovered from a human donor who had recovered from COVID-19. The receptor chain draws on TRBV7-9 and TRBJ2-3; no D gene is confidently identified. The sample taken for sequencing was CD4+ T cells from blood, cultured in vitro. The DNA is as follows: TGTGCCAGCAGCAGAGGTAACCCCTCCTTAGCAGATACGCAGTATTTT. Its protein is CASSRGNPSLADTQYF.